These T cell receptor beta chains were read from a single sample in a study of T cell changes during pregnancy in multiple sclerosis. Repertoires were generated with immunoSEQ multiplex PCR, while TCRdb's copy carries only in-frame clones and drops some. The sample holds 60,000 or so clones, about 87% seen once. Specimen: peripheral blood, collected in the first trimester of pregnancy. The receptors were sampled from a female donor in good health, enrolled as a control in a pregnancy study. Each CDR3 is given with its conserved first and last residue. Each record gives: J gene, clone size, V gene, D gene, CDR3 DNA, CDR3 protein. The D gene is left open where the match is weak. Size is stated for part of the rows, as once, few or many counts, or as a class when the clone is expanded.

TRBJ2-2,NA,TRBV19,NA,TGTGCCAGTAGTATAGGGGCAGACGTGGCCGGGGAGCTGTTTTTT,CASSIGADVAGELFF
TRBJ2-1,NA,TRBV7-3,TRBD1,TGTGCCAGCAGTCCCATTTCGGGACAGGGGACGAATGAGCAGTTCTTC,CASSPISGQGTNEQFF
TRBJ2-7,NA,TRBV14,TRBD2,TGTGCCAGCAGCCAGGGCACGACTAGCCCGACCTACGAGCAGTACTTC,CASSQGTTSPTYEQYF
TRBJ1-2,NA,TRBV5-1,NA,TGCGCTACCAGCGTCTTTGCAGGCTCCTATGGCTACACCTTC,CATSVFAGSYGYTF
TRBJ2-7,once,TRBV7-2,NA,TGTGCCAGCAGCCTATCACAGGGACGGGCCGAGCAGTACTTC,CASSLSQGRAEQYF
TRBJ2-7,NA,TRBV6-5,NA,TGTGCCAGCAGCCGAACCCTGTCTACGAGTGGCGAGCAGTACTTC,CASSRTLSTSGEQYF
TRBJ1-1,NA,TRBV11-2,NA,TGTGCCAGCAGCTTAGTTAGCGAAGCTTTCTTT,CASSLVSEAFF
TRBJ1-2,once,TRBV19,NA,TGTGCCAGTAGTATGGGCATTAACGCCTATGGCTACACCTTC,CASSMGINAYGYTF
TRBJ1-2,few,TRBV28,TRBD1,TGTGCCAGCGGCCGGGACAGGGGGCGTTACGGCTATGGCTACACCTTC,CASGRDRGRYGYGYTF
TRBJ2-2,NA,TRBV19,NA,TGTGCCAGTAGTACTAGAAACACCGGGGAGCTGTTTTTT,CASSTRNTGELFF
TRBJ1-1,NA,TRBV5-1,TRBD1,TGCGCCAGCAGCTCCCTGACAGGGAGGAACACTGAAGCTTTCTTT,CASSSLTGRNTEAFF
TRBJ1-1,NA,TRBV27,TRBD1,TGTGCCAGCAGTTTATATCAGGGGGCTGAAGCTTTCTTT,CASSLYQGAEAFF
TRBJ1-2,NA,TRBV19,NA,TGTGCCAGTAGTATGCCCCTACAGAGATTGATTAACTATGGCTACACCTTC,CASSMPLQRLINYGYTF